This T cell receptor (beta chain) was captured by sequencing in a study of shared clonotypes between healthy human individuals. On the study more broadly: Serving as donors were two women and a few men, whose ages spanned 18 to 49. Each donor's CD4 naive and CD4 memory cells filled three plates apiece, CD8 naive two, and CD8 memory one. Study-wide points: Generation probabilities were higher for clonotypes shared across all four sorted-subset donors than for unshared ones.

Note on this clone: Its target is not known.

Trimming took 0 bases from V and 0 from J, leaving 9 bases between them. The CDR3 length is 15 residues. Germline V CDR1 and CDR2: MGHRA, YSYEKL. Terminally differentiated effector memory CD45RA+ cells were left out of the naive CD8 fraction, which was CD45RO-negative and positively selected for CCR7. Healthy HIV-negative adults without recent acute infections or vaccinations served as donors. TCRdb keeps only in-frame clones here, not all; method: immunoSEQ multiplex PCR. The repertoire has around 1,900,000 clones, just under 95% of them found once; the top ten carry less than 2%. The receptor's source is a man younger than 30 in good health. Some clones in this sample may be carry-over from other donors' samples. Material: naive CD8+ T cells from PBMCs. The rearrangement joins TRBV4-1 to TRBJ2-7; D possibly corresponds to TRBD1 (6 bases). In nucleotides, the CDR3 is TGCGCCAGCAGCCAAGAAAAGGACAGCTCCTACGAGCAGTACTTC. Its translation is CASSQEKDSSYEQYF.